The TCR beta chain under discussion was sequenced for a study of T cells in tuberculosis. About the research overall: In South Africa, adults with active tuberculosis were compared with IGRA-negative and latently infected IGRA-positive adolescents.

Sequencing used immunoSEQ multiplex PCR; TCRdb keeps in-frame clones, though not all of them. This sample has tens of thousands of clones, with roughly 86% found just once. Described time point: new active TB diagnosis, blood taken before or within 7 days of starting treatment. The receptor comes from an adult with tuberculosis. The sample consisted of PBMCs, taken at tuberculosis diagnosis.

The chain's CDR3 is CASSPGTGLVLTDTQYF. DNA for the CDR3: TGTGCCAGCAGCCCCGGGACAGGTCTTGTCCTCACAGATACGCAGTATTTT. The rearrangement uses TRBV11-2 and TRBJ2-3; 8 nucleotides line up with TRBD1. The germline V gene has CDR1 SGHAT and CDR2 FQNNGV. The CDR3 is made up of 17 amino acids. V shed 5 bases and J 2 bases; nucleotides not matched to a gene: 12.